This T cell receptor beta chain was profiled in a study of shared clonotypes between healthy human individuals. Study observations and caveats: A handful of donors showed sharing of roughly 5% of naive CD4 clonotypes. Researchers found naive subsets generally carried larger estimated richness than memory subsets.

Profiled with immunoSEQ multiplex PCR; TCRdb holds only in-frame clones, not every one. Of some 630,000 clones in the sample, approximately 96% are singletons; the top ten hold roughly 0.1%. CD45RO-negative, CCR7-selected cells formed the naive CD8 fraction, which excluded terminally differentiated effector memory CD45RA+ cells. The V and J ends lost 3 bases and 2 bases respectively, with 14 bases between them. This CDR3 has 16 amino acids. Germline assignment: CDR1 MGHRA and CDR2 YSYEKL. As to this clone: What it binds is unknown.

The sequencing input was naive CD8+ T cells sorted from blood. V and J are TRBV4-1 and TRBJ1-5; no reliable D call. The receptor comes from a woman in her twenties or thirties in good health. The CDR3 nucleotides read TGCGCCAGCAGCCATCGCCTGAGGACGGGCAATCAGCCCCAGCATTTT. It is translated as CASSHRLRTGNQPQHF.